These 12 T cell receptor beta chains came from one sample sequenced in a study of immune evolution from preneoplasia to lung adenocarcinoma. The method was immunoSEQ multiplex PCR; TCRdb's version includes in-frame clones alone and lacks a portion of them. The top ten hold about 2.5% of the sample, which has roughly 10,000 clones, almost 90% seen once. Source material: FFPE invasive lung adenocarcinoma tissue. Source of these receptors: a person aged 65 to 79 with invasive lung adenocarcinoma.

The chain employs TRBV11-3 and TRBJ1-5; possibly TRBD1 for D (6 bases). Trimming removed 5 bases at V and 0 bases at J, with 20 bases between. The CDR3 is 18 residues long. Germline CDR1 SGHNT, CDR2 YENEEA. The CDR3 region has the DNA TGTGCCAGCAGCATCCGGGACACCCGACGGAATAGCAATCAGCCCCAGCATTTT. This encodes CASSIRDTRRNSNQPQHF.

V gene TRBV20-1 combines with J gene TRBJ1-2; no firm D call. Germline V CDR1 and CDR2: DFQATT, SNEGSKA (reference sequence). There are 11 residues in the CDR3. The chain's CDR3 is CNPYWNYGYTF. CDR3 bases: TGCAACCCTTATTGGAACTATGGCTACACCTTC.

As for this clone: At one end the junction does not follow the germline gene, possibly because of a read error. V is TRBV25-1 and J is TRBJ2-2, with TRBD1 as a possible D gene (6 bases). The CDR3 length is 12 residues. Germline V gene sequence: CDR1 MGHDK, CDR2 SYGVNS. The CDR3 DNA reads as TGTGCCAGCCGTGAGGGGGCCGGGGAGCTGTTTTTT. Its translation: CASREGAGELFF.

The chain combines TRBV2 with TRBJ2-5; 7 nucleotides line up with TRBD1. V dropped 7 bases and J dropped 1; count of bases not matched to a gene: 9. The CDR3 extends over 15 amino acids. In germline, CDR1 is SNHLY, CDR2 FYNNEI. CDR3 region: CASKRWGTVQETQYF. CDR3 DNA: TGTGCCAGCAAAAGATGGGGGACAGTCCAAGAGACCCAGTACTTC.

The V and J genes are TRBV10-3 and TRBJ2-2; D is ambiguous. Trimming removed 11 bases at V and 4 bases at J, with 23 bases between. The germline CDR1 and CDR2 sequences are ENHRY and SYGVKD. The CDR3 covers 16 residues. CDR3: CAPPATQVQTTGELFF. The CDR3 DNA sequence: TGTGCCCCCCCCGCGACCCAGGTACAAACCACCGGGGAGCTGTTTTTT.

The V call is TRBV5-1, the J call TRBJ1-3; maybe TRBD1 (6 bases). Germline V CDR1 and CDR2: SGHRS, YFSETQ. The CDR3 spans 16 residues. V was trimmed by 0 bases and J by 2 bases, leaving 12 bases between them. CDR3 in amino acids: CASSLAGAPTGNTIYF. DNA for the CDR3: TGCGCCAGCAGCTTGGCAGGGGCGCCAACTGGAAACACCATATATTTT.

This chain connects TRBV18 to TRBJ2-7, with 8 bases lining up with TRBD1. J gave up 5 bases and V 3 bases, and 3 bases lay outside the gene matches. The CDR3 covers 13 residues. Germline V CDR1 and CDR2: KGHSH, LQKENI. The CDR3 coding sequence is TGTGCCAGCTCACCTCAGGGGGCCCACGAGCAGTACTTC. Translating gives CASSPQGAHEQYF.

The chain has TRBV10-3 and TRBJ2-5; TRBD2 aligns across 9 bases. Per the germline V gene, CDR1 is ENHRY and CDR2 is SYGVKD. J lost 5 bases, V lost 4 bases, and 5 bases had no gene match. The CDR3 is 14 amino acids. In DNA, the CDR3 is TGTGCCATCAGTGTGCGGGAGGGGAGGGAGACCCAGTACTTC. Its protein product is CAISVREGRETQYF.

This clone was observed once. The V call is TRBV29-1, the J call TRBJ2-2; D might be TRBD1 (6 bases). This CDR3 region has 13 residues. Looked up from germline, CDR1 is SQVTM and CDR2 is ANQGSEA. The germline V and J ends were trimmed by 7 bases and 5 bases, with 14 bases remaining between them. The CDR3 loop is CSATGIGTGELFF. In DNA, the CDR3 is TGCAGCGCTACAGGGATTGGGACCGGGGAGCTGTTTTTT.

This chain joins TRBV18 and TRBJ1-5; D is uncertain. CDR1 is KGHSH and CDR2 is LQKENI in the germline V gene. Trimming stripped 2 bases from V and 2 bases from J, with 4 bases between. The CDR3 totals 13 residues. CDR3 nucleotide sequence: TGTGCCAGCTCACCAGGGGGCAATCAGCCCCAGCATTTT. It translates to CASSPGGNQPQHF.

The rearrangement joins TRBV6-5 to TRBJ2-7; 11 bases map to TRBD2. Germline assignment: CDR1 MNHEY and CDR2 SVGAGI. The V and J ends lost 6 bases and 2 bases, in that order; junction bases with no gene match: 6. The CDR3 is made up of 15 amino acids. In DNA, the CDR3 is TGTGCCAGCAGAATCACTAGCGGGAGTACCTACGAGCAGTACTTC. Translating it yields CASRITSGSTYEQYF.

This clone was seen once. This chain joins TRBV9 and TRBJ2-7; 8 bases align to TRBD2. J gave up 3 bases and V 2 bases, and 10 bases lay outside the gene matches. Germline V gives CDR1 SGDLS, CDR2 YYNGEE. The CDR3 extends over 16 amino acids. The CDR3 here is CASSVGPTGTSYEQYF. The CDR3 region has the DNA TGTGCCAGCAGCGTGGGCCCCACCGGGACTAGCTACGAGCAGTACTTC.